These 32 T cell receptor beta chains came from one sample sequenced in a study of sequential checkpoint blockade in melanoma. Treatment denoted: randomized to nivolumab then ipilimumab (arm A) or the reverse (arm B). Some clones are missing from TCRdb's copy, which holds only in-frame ones; the method was immunoSEQ multiplex PCR. The table records under 9,000 clones, 64% of them present only once. The starting material was CD8+ T cells sorted from blood (inferred from file names), obtained from a patient given nivolumab and ipilimumab in sequence. These TCRs come from a human patient with melanoma. Some clones in this sample may be carry-over from other donors' samples.

The genes are TRBV6-6 and TRBJ1-2; weak D call: TRBD1 (5 bases). V gave up 4 bases and J gave up 6 bases, with 18 bases separating them. The CDR3 extends over 15 amino acids. Germline V gene lookup returns CDR1 MNHNY and CDR2 SVGAGI (reference sequence). DNA for the CDR3: TGTGCCAGCAGTTCCCCCTCAGGGTTGGAGAATGGCTACACCTTC. It specifies CASSSPSGLENGYTF.

The genes are TRBV28 and TRBJ1-5; D may be TRBD1 (5 bases). Per germline, CDR1 MDHEN and CDR2 SYDVKM. Trimming took 7 bases from V and 3 from J, leaving 16 bases between them. The length of the CDR3 is 15 residues. CDR3 sequence (DNA): TGTGCCAGCACTCCGTGGGGCCTCGACAATCAGCCCCAGCATTTT. Protein product: CASTPWGLDNQPQHF.

The chain is built from TRBV28 and TRBJ1-1, with 7 nucleotides matching TRBD1. The V and J ends lost 2 bases and 1 base, in that order; junction bases with no gene match: 7. This CDR3 spans 16 amino acids. Looked up from germline, CDR1 is MDHEN and CDR2 is SYDVKM. The DNA for the CDR3 is TGTGCCAGCAGTTTAAGCGGTAGGGGGCGGAACACTGAAGCTTTCTTT. It translates to CASSLSGRGRNTEAFF.

The chain couples TRBV4-3 to TRBJ2-7, with D perhaps TRBD1 (6 bases). The V gene lost 5 bases and the J gene lost 4 bases, with 21 bases spanning the gap. The CDR3 contains 16 residues. Germline CDR1 reads LGHNA; CDR2 reads YSLEER. The CDR3 coding sequence is TGCGCCAGCAGCTCGCCAGCCACAGGGCTAGTTTACGAGCAGTACTTC. Amino acids: CASSSPATGLVYEQYF.

The CDR3 nucleotides read TGTGCCAGCAACGCAGGCGTTCAAGAGACCCAGTACTTC. Its protein is CASNAGVQETQYF. The V gene is TRBV5-4, the J gene TRBJ2-5, with no clear D. The CDR3 sequence is 13 residues long. Trimming removed 6 bases at V and 2 bases at J, with 11 bases between. CDR1 is SGHNT, CDR2 YYREEE, per germline (reference sequence).

The CDR3 reads CASTKWGGMNTEAFF. In DNA, the CDR3 is TGTGCCAGCACCAAATGGGGGGGCATGAACACTGAAGCTTTCTTT. V gene TRBV27 combines with J gene TRBJ1-1, with D maybe TRBD1 (6 bases). Germline lookup yields CDR1 MNHEY and CDR2 SMNVEV (reference sequence). Trimming cost V 7 bases and J 0 bases, with 15 bases left between them. This CDR3 comprises 15 residues.

The rearrangement joins TRBV4-3 to TRBJ1-2, with TRBD1 as a possible D gene (5 bases). CDR1 is LGHNA, CDR2 YSLEER, per germline. The ends were cut back, 0 bases at V and 8 bases at J, with 16 bases in the middle. CDR3 length: 15 residues. DNA of the CDR3: TGCGCCAGCAGCCAAGATTTAGGGGCCGCGCGGGGCTACACCTTC. Protein: CASSQDLGAARGYTF.

V gene TRBV4-3 combines with J gene TRBJ2-5; D is possibly TRBD2 (5 bases). CDR1 is LGHNA, CDR2 YSLEER, per germline. There are 15 residues in the CDR3. The V end was cut by 0 bases, the J end by 7 bases, with 15 bases between. The CDR3 DNA reads as TGCGCCAGCAGCCAAGATTGGACTCCTCGAGGGACCCAGTACTTC. Encoded protein: CASSQDWTPRGTQYF.

The chain uses TRBV30 and TRBJ1-6; possibly TRBD1 for D (5 bases). The germline gives CDR1 GTSNPN, CDR2 SVGIG (reference sequence). This CDR3 has 14 amino acids. Trimming cost V 4 bases and J 7 bases, with 14 bases left between them. The CDR3 sequence: CAWIDGAENSPLHF. DNA of the CDR3: TGTGCCTGGATAGATGGGGCAGAGAATTCACCCCTCCACTTT.

The chain couples TRBV13 to TRBJ2-7, with a possible D match to TRBD1 (6 bases). CDR1 and CDR2 from the germline V gene are PRHDT and FYEKMQ (reference sequence). The CDR3 sequence is 15 residues long. Trimming cost V 7 bases and J 1 base, with 17 bases left between them. The CDR3: CASTLRGPRSYEQYF. The CDR3, as DNA: TGTGCCAGCACCCTCAGGGGACCGAGGTCCTACGAGCAGTACTTC.

The chain is built from TRBV4-3 and TRBJ1-1; perhaps TRBD1 as D (5 bases). Trimming cost V 3 bases and J 1 base, with 6 bases left between them. Germline V gene data show CDR1 as LGHNA and CDR2 as YSLEER. The CDR3 runs to 13 residues. CDR3: CASSHGQNTEAFF. For the CDR3, the DNA is TGCGCCAGCAGCCATGGACAGAACACTGAAGCTTTCTTT.

In this sample, this clone turned up a few times. The chain combines TRBV4-3 with TRBJ1-1; no firm D call. The CDR3 is made up of 13 amino acids. With 4 bases removed from V and 1 base from J, the gap between germline ends came to 7 bases. Per the germline V gene, CDR1 is LGHNA and CDR2 is YSLEER. CDR3 protein: CASSPFRNTEAFF. The CDR3 DNA reads as TGCGCCAGCAGCCCGTTCCGGAACACTGAAGCTTTCTTT.

The CDR3 here is CASSMLLTYEQYF. The CDR3, as DNA: TGTGCCAGTAGTATGCTACTTACCTACGAGCAGTACTTC. The V and J genes are TRBV19 and TRBJ2-7; D not resolved. CDR3 size: 13 residues. V lost 3 bases, J lost 2 bases, and 8 bases lay in between. CDR1 and CDR2 (germline): LNHDA, SQIVND (reference sequence).

This chain connects TRBV29-1 to TRBJ2-2, with D possibly being TRBD1 (5 bases). V was cut by 5 bases and J by 5 bases, with 9 bases left in between. The CDR3 consists of 12 residues. CDR1 SQVTM and CDR2 ANQGSEA come from the germline V gene. The CDR3 sequence is CSVTRETGELFF. The CDR3 bases are TGCAGCGTTACCAGGGAAACCGGGGAGCTGTTTTTT.

The chain couples TRBV7-9 to TRBJ1-1, with D unresolved. Deletions cut 5 bases from V and 5 bases from J, with 9 bases between. The CDR3 has 12 amino acids. The germline V gene encodes CDR1 SEHNR and CDR2 FQNEAQ (reference sequence). CDR3 loop: CASSPSLTEAFF. For the CDR3, the DNA is TGTGCCAGCAGCCCTTCTTTGACTGAAGCTTTCTTT.

This chain joins TRBV7-8 and TRBJ1-1; D ambiguous. V lost 5 bases to trimming and J lost 1 base, with 5 bases between them. The germline CDR1 and CDR2 sequences are SGHVS and FQNEAQ. The CDR3 length is 12 residues. The CDR3 sequence is CASSLSNTEAFF. The DNA of the CDR3 is TGTGCCAGCAGCCTTTCGAACACTGAAGCTTTCTTT.

This clone turned up a few times. The V call is TRBV9, the J call TRBJ1-3; possibly TRBD1 for D (5 bases). The CDR3 sequence is 20 residues long. V lost 4 bases and J 2 bases, leaving 28 bases between the germline ends. In germline, CDR1 is SGDLS, CDR2 YYNGEE. This CDR3 is CASSTRGRGEAVPPGNTIYF. CDR3 coding DNA: TGTGCCAGCAGCACCCGAGGGAGGGGCGAAGCCGTCCCCCCTGGAAACACCATATATTTT.

The genes are TRBV4-2 and TRBJ2-7, with TRBD2 matching over 15 bases. Per germline, CDR1 LGHNA and CDR2 YNFKEQ. The junction had 6 bases not matched to a gene; V was cut back by 3 bases and J by 6 bases. The CDR3 is 16 residues long. In DNA, the CDR3 is TGTGCCAGCAGCCAGCGGACTAGCGGGGGGGCTAGCGAGCAGTACTTC. Protein: CASSQRTSGGASEQYF.

The rearrangement joins TRBV11-2 to TRBJ1-1; D unresolved. Germline V gene data show CDR1 as SGHAT and CDR2 as FQNNGV. This CDR3 is built from 13 residues. Trimming left V 5 bases short and J 3 bases short, with 10 bases between. This CDR3 reads CASSRNLDTEAFF. The CDR3 DNA reads as TGTGCCAGCAGCCGTAATCTTGACACTGAAGCTTTCTTT.

In this sample, this clone turned up once. The J gene is TRBJ2-7, the V gene TRBV5-4, with D hard to call. The V gene's germline CDR1 is SGHNT and CDR2 YYREEE (reference sequence). CDR3 size: 16 residues. V was clipped by 2 bases and J by 0 bases, with 15 bases between them. The CDR3: CASSFIRGSSSYEQYF. Here the CDR3 DNA reads TGTGCCAGCAGCTTCATTAGAGGTTCGAGCTCCTACGAGCAGTACTTC.

The V call is TRBV4-1, the J call TRBJ1-4; no clear D. The ends were cut back, 2 bases at V and 0 bases at J, with 7 bases in the middle. This CDR3 has 15 amino acids. Per germline, CDR1 MGHRA and CDR2 YSYEKL. CDR3 sequence (DNA): TGCGCCAGCAGCCAACGAGGGTCAACTAATGAAAAACTGTTTTTT. The encoded protein is CASSQRGSTNEKLFF.

This chain connects TRBV5-6 to TRBJ1-2, with a weak D call TRBD1 (6 bases). The germline gives CDR1 SGHDT, CDR2 YYEEEE. There are 14 residues in the CDR3. V was clipped by 6 bases and J by 8 bases, with 20 bases between them. Written as DNA, the CDR3 is TGTGCCAGCACCTGGGCAGGGGCGATGGAGGGCTACACCTTC. Protein product: CASTWAGAMEGYTF.

The sample holds one count of this clone. The chain links TRBV14 to TRBJ1-1; D is undetermined. Germline loops: CDR1 SGHDN, CDR2 FVKESK. The CDR3 contains 14 residues. The V end lost 0 bases, the J end lost 2 bases, and 7 bases lay between the germline ends. The CDR3 reads CASSQDSFNTEAFF. DNA of the CDR3: TGTGCCAGCAGCCAAGATTCTTTTAACACTGAAGCTTTCTTT.

The rearrangement links TRBV27 to TRBJ2-7; D may be TRBD2 (6 bases). The germline gives CDR1 MNHEY, CDR2 SMNVEV (reference sequence). Trimming left V 4 bases short and J 7 bases short, with 20 bases between. This CDR3 comprises 15 residues. The CDR3 sequence: CASSSTGVPVGEQYF. CDR3 bases: TGTGCCAGCAGTTCCACGGGGGTGCCGGTGGGGGAGCAGTACTTC.

The rearrangement joins TRBV2 to TRBJ1-4; D is possibly TRBD1 (6 bases). Germline V gene sequence: CDR1 SNHLY, CDR2 FYNNEI. Between the trimmed V and J ends, which lost 6 bases and 7 bases, there was a span of 9 bases. CDR3 size: 12 residues. The CDR3: CASRRGGEKLFF. The CDR3 coding sequence is TGTGCCAGCAGGAGGGGGGGTGAAAAACTGTTTTTT.

The J gene is TRBJ1-5, the V gene TRBV18; 7 bases line up with TRBD1. Germline V lookup: CDR1 KGHSH, CDR2 LQKENI. V lost 6 bases, J lost 2 bases, and 7 bases stayed unmatched. This CDR3 is 15 amino acids long. The CDR3 spells CASSPGTGGNQPQHF. Written as DNA, the CDR3 is TGTGCCAGCTCTCCGGGCACAGGGGGCAATCAGCCCCAGCATTTT.

This clone showed up just a few times. V usage is TRBV25-1 and J usage is TRBJ1-1; D unresolved. Between the trimmed V and J ends, which lost 5 bases and 3 bases, there was a span of 16 bases. Germline CDR1 reads MGHDK; CDR2 reads SYGVNS. This CDR3 region has 15 residues. The CDR3 reads CASSLEALADTEAFF. The CDR3 DNA sequence: TGTGCCAGCAGTTTGGAGGCCCTCGCGGACACTGAAGCTTTCTTT.

This clone has more than one count but fewer than ten. This chain links TRBV5-1 with TRBJ1-1; D is uncertain. This CDR3 contains 15 residues. V was clipped by 0 bases and J by 0 bases, with 9 bases between them. Looked up from germline, CDR1 is SGHRS and CDR2 is YFSETQ. The CDR3: CASSLGRIMNTEAFF. The CDR3 DNA sequence: TGCGCCAGCAGCTTGGGGCGGATCATGAACACTGAAGCTTTCTTT.

The chain employs TRBV19 and TRBJ1-1; a possible D gene is TRBD1 (5 bases). The ends were cut back, 8 bases at V and 8 bases at J, with 15 bases in the middle. The CDR3 is 12 amino acids. The V gene's germline CDR1 is LNHDA and CDR2 SQIVND (reference sequence). The CDR3 sequence: CASSWGSGEAFF. The DNA of the CDR3 is TGTGCCAGTTCCTGGGGCTCCGGCGAAGCTTTCTTT.

The V gene is TRBV7-6, the J gene TRBJ1-5, with 10 positions matching TRBD1. From germline, CDR1 is SGHVS and CDR2 FNYEAQ. After removal of 5 bases from V and 2 bases from J, the junction contained 12 bases not matched to a gene. The CDR3 runs 18 residues. This chain's CDR3 is CASSPSAVGTGGNQPQHF. The CDR3 DNA follows: TGTGCCAGCAGCCCAAGCGCCGTCGGGACAGGGGGCAATCAGCCCCAGCATTTT.

The V gene is TRBV18, the J gene TRBJ1-5, with TRBD1 as a possible D gene (6 bases). V shed 5 bases and J shed 7 bases, with 21 bases lying between them. The CDR3 has 16 amino acids. Germline-derived CDR1 and CDR2 are KGHSH and LQKENI. As DNA, the CDR3 is TGTGCCAGCTCAGTGACAGGAATTGCGTCGAAGCAGCCCCAGCATTTT. Its protein is CASSVTGIASKQPQHF.

This clone was counted once. The rearrangement links TRBV27 to TRBJ1-2; D is possibly TRBD1 (5 bases). The CDR3 is 14 residues long. Germline V gives CDR1 MNHEY, CDR2 SMNVEV (reference sequence). Trimming removed 3 bases at V and 6 bases at J, with 14 bases between. CDR3: CASSFSNQGNGYTF. The CDR3 coding sequence is TGTGCCAGCAGTTTCTCCAATCAGGGAAATGGCTACACCTTC.